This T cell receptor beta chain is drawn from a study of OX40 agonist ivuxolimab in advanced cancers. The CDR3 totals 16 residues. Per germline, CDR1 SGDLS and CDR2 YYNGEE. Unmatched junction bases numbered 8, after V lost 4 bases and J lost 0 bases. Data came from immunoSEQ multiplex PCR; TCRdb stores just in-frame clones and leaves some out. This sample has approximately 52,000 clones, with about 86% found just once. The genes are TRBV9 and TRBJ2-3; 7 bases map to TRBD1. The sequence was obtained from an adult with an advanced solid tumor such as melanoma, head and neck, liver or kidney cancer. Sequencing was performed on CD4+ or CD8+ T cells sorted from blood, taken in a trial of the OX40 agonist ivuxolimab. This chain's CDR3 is CASSPQGQASTDTQYF. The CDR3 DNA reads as TGTGCCAGCAGCCCACAGGGGCAGGCCAGCACAGATACGCAGTATTTT.